This TCR beta chain was recovered during a study of T cells in Graves' hyperthyroidism and ophthalmopathy (dated by TCRdb to about 2019). Turning to the overall study: Peripheral blood samples were taken at initial diagnosis, before any treatment was given. An independent validation cohort of under 20 hyperthyroidism patients and some 15 patients who later progressed to ophthalmopathy tested prospective prediction of ophthalmopathy. Once sampling was done, hyperthyroidism patients were given methimazole at a starting dose of 30 mg daily, whereas ophthalmopathy patients were given high-dose intravenous methylprednisolone. To identify TCR V-J signatures that set the groups apart, the researchers used a discovery cohort of 90 to 100 patients, made up of 40 to 45 with Graves' ophthalmopathy and about 60 with stable Graves' hyperthyroidism. For training and testing, the 100 or so patients in the discovery cohort were randomly divided in a 7:3 ratio. In addition, the study compared T-cell repertoires in thyroid tissue and in blood from five to seven Graves' hyperthyroidism patients. TCR Vbeta CDR3 sequencing of some 140 peripheral blood samples (approximately 44 ophthalmopathy, roughly 74 hyperthyroidism and roughly 17 progressor patients) is reported in the paper. Beyond this particular receptor, the publication reports: Sample size was not statistically predetermined, and investigators were not blinded to group allocation. Ophthalmopathy was separated from stable hyperthyroidism by a 13 V-J signature model, with 87.88% sensitivity and 81% to 82% specificity obtained in cross-validation and 80%/75% obtained in testing. Most expanded thyroid clonotypes (frequency above 0.001) were also detected in blood, a finding suggesting that blood repertoires may reflect thyroid immune responses. During validation, the model predicted progression to ophthalmopathy a median of approximately 6.5 months ahead of onset, with approximately 70% sensitivity and 72.22% specificity.

TCR beta CDR3 regions were amplified from RNA transcripts. The first round of RT-PCR for the TCR CDR3 was performed with the HTBI primer set and the Qiagen OneStep RT-PCR kit. A second multiplex PCR round built the libraries, followed by size selection and purification. Sequencing of the libraries was done on an Illumina HiSeq2000 using paired-end 100 bp reads. In the paper's pipeline: SOAPnuke was used to process the raw data, throwing out any read that contained adapters or uncalled bases, had a mean Phred below 15, or lacked an exact constant-primer or identifier match. High-quality paired reads were merged with COPE v1.2.5, and unique nucleotide sequences were defined as clonotypes. MiTCR v1.1 was used to align clonotypes to the IMGT TRBV, TRBD and TRBJ reference segments. The analysis included only V-J combinations with a frequency above 0.0001, which together covered around 99% of the repertoires. The TCS score was defined as the ratio of F50 (clonal expansion) to E x V (chaos), calculated using BLOSUM62-based TCRdist between CDR3 peptides within each V-J. Welch's t-statistics and random forest reduced fewer than 600 V-J features to 10 to 15, which were used in a naive Bayes classifier (R e1071). TCRdb ran its own pipeline on the public reads, namely fastp trimming at Q25 and MiXCR clone calling, and kept in-frame beta chains. CDR3 protein duplicates are merged, each entry listing the most common genes and DNA. The V and J calls were determined by TCRdb, not by the authors. This sample has over 200,000 distinct CDR3 sequences in its table, and 18% of those were observed once. Together, the top ten hold approximately 40% of the sample.

Graves' hyperthyroidism was defined as stable when no progression to ophthalmopathy occurred over 18 months of follow-up. Hyperthyroidism patients were newly diagnosed, with disease duration under 2 months, and aged 18 to 65 years. Exclusion was applied to patients with uncontrolled infections, other autoimmune diseases, pregnancy or lactation. Clinical symptoms, serum thyroxine and TRAb, thyroid ultrasound, and orbital computed tomography formed the basis for the diagnoses. PBMCs were isolated from roughly 10 ml of fresh peripheral blood by Ficoll-Paque density gradient centrifugation. Trizol reagent was used to extract total RNA, and RNA quality was then checked on an Agilent 2100 Bioanalyzer. This clonotype was seen a handful of times. Its cognate antigen has yet to be identified. A much larger clone sits a single nucleotide away, making a read error possible. According to the germline V gene, CDR1 reads SGHRS and CDR2 reads YFSETQ. Inclusive of the bounding cysteine and phenylalanine, the CDR3 is 14 residues long. Only the CDR3 DNA stays, 42 bases, in frame from base 1.

The rearrangement combines TRBV5-1 with TRBJ2-1, with 7 bases matching TRBD1. The material sequenced was blood. The receptor was derived from a man aged 35 to 55 with Graves' hyperthyroidism. The bases read TGCGCCAGCAGCACCGGGACAGCTGACAATGAGCAGGTCTTC. This codes for CASSTGTADNEQVF.